The T cell receptor beta chain under discussion was sequenced for a study of beta chain features in type 1 diabetes. Study-level findings and limits: Type 1 diabetes patients showed a moderate but significant shortening of TCRB CDR3s in all four CD4+ subsets.

The CDR3 is 16 amino acids. The germline gives CDR1 SGDLS, CDR2 YYNGEE. The V and J ends lost 1 base and 3 bases, in that order; junction bases with no gene match: 9. This clone was counted a few times. The antigen is undetermined. Isolated RNA was reverse transcribed in full, so expressed TCRB transcripts were sequenced. Sequenced by immunoSEQ multiplex PCR; TCRdb stores in-frame clones only, minus some. The table includes 300,000 to 400,000 clones, around 8.5% detected once. The sample comprised central memory CD4+ T cells from blood. The chain carries TRBV9 and TRBJ1-1, with 7 bases aligning to TRBD1. The receptor was isolated from a man between 25 and 39 years old with type 1 diabetes. Here the CDR3 reads CASSVSTGRFDTEAFF. CDR3 DNA sequence: TGTGCCAGCAGCGTATCGACAGGGAGGTTTGACACTGAAGCTTTCTTT.